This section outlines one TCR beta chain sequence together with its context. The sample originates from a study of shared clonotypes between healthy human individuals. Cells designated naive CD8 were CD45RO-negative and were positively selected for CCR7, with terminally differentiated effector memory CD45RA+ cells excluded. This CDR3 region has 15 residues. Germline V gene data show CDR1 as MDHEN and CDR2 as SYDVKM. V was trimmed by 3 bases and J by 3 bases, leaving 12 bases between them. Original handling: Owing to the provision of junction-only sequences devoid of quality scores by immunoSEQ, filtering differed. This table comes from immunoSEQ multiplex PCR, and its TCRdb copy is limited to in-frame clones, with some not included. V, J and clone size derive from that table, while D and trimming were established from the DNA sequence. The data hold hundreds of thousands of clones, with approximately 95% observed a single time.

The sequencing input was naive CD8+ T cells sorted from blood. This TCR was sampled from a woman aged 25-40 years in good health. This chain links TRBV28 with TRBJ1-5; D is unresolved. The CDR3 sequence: CASSFLPTNNQPQHF. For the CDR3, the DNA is TGTGCCAGCAGTTTTTTACCCACTAACAATCAGCCCCAGCATTTT. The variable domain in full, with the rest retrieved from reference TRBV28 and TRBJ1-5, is DVKVTQSSRYLVKRTGEKVFLECVQDMDHENMFWYRQDPGLGLRLIYFSYDVKMKEKGDIPEGYSVSREKKERFSLILESASTNQTSMYLCASSFLPTNNQPQHFGDGTRLSIL.